One and the same sample provided the 20 T cell receptor beta chains below, sequenced in a study of response to subunit inactivated influenza vaccine. TCRdb re-called the RT-PCR reads through MiXCR, storing one row per CDR3 protein. The data show around 570,000 distinct CDR3 sequences, about 7.6% seen once. Sequencing used PBMCs from blood, obtained around 25 months after vaccination. These receptors were collected from a man between 50 and 69 years old who received an inactivated influenza vaccine.

This clonotype was recorded at least ten times. This chain connects TRBV20-1 to TRBJ2-3; a possible D gene is TRBD2 (6 bases). Germline lookup yields CDR1 DFQATT and CDR2 SNEGSKA (reference sequence). V dropped 3 bases and J dropped 8 bases, with 15 bases sitting between them. The CDR3 is made up of 13 amino acids. CDR3 bases: TGCAGTGCTAGCGGGAGTTTTATCGGTACGCAGTATTTT. Encoded protein: CSASGSFIGTQYF.

The rearrangement links TRBV7-9 to TRBJ2-5; unclear D gene. The V gene's germline CDR1 is SEHNR and CDR2 FQNEAQ (reference sequence). CDR3 length: 15 residues. The V and J ends lost 2 bases and 2 bases respectively, with 12 bases between them. The CDR3 spells CASSLLRTEQETQYF. For the CDR3, the DNA is TGTGCCAGCAGCTTACTAAGGACGGAGCAAGAGACCCAGTACTTC.

Many counts were recorded for this clonotype. The chain combines TRBV7-2 with TRBJ2-3; no definite D call. The CDR3 has 14 amino acids. V gave up 5 bases and J gave up 10 bases, with 19 bases separating them. CDR1 and CDR2 (germline): SGHTA, FQGNSA. The CDR3 DNA follows: TGTGCCAGCAGCCTATTTCAGCCACCTAGTCCGCAGTATTTT. Residues: CASSLFQPPSPQYF.

This chain links TRBV20-1 with TRBJ1-5; 12 bases are shared with TRBD1. The length of the CDR3 is 16 residues. Germline V gene sequence: CDR1 DFQATT, CDR2 SNEGSKA (reference sequence). V shed 0 bases and J 7 bases; nucleotides not matched to a gene: 7. The CDR3 DNA sequence: TGCAGTGCTAGAGAACCGGGACAGGGGGCCTGGCAGCCCCAGCATTTT. This encodes CSAREPGQGAWQPQHF.

The chain has TRBV7-8 and TRBJ2-7, with D unresolved. V was cut by 1 base and J by 10 bases, with 11 bases left in between. Germline assignment: CDR1 SGHVS and CDR2 FQNEAQ. The CDR3 contains 12 residues. CDR3 coding DNA: TGTGCCAGCAGCTTAGTTCGGGTGGACCAGTACTTC. Protein product: CASSLVRVDQYF. Combining the CDR3 with reference TRBV7-8 and TRBJ2-7 gives the whole variable domain GAGVSQSPRYKVAKRGQDVALRCDPISGHVSLFWYQQALGQGPEFLTYFQNEAQLDKSGLPSDRFFAERPEGSVSTLKIQRTQQEDSAVYLCASSLVRVDQYFGPGTRLTVT.

This clonotype showed up many times. The junction departs from the called germline gene at one end, perhaps through a read error. This chain uses TRBV20-1 with TRBJ2-2; tentatively, D is TRBD2 (7 bases). The CDR3 contains 14 residues. Germline CDR1 reads DFQATT; CDR2 reads SNEGSKA (reference sequence). The CDR3 DNA reads TGCAGTGCTAGAGTGACGGGGGGCACCGGGGAGCTTTTTTTT. Amino acid sequence: CSARVTGGTGELFF.

This clonotype was observed many times. The V gene is TRBV3-1, the J gene TRBJ2-7; D gene uncertain. Deletions cut 4 bases from V and 2 bases from J, with 15 bases between. This CDR3 comprises 15 residues. The germline V gene has CDR1 LGHDT and CDR2 YNNKEL (reference sequence). CDR3 sequence (DNA): TGTGCCAGCAGCCGTCTGGCAGGCCCCACCTACGAGCAGTACTTC. This sequence encodes CASSRLAGPTYEQYF.

J is TRBJ1-1 and V is TRBV11-1; D is perhaps TRBD1 (5 bases). The CDR3 sequence is 13 residues long. The V end lost 5 bases, the J end lost 3 bases, and 10 bases lay between the germline ends. Germline V CDR1 and CDR2: SGHAT, FQDESV (reference sequence). CDR3 DNA: TGTGCCAGCAGCCTGGCCAGGGACACTGAAGCTTTCTTT. As protein: CASSLARDTEAFF.

This clonotype has just a few counts. The chain combines TRBV15 with TRBJ2-7; either TRBD1 or TRBD2 may fit D (6 bases each). Germline values: CDR1 LNHNV, CDR2 YYDKDF (reference sequence). The CDR3 is 14 residues long. Deletions cut 1 base from V and 4 bases from J, with 11 bases between. CDR3: CATSRVGGGYEQYF. The CDR3 DNA sequence: TGTGCCACCAGCAGAGTCGGGGGCGGTTACGAGCAGTACTTC.

The sample holds a few counts of this clonotype. J is TRBJ2-1 and V is TRBV6-2 or TRBV6-3; D might be TRBD1 (6 bases). This CDR3 contains 15 residues. Germline V gene sequence: CDR1 MNHEY, CDR2 SVGEGT. V lost 3 bases and J 0 bases, leaving 9 bases between the germline ends. The CDR3 is CASSYTGFSYNEQFF. The CDR3 nucleotides are TGTGCCAGCAGTTATACAGGGTTCTCCTACAATGAGCAGTTCTTC.

This clonotype was recorded many times. The gene calls are TRBV12-3 or TRBV12-4 and TRBJ2-1, with unresolved D. V gave up 3 bases and J gave up 5 bases, with 8 bases separating them. The CDR3 totals 13 residues. In DNA form, the CDR3 reads TGTGCCAGCAGTTTTTTGGGTAACAATGAGCAGTTCTTC. This sequence encodes CASSFLGNNEQFF.

This clonotype was picked up many times. V and J are TRBV10-3 and TRBJ1-1, with 9 bases fitting TRBD1. Germline lookup yields CDR1 ENHRY and CDR2 SYGVKD. The CDR3 loop spans 14 amino acids. The V and J ends lost 6 bases and 7 bases, in that order; junction bases with no gene match: 9. As DNA, the CDR3 is TGTGCCATCAGAACGACCGGGACAGGGAGTGAAGCTTTCTTT. Its translation: CAIRTTGTGSEAFF.

This clonotype was observed a handful of times. The chain recombines TRBV7-6 with TRBJ2-7; a weak D match, TRBD1 (6 bases). CDR1 and CDR2 from the germline V gene are SGHVS and FNYEAQ. The CDR3 runs to 16 residues. V dropped 0 bases and J dropped 2 bases, with 14 bases sitting between them. CDR3 loop: CASSLAGQNPPYEQYF. The CDR3 nucleotides are TGTGCCAGCAGCTTAGCAGGACAGAACCCCCCCTACGAGCAGTACTTC.

The V call is TRBV18, the J call TRBJ2-7; 8 positions agree with TRBD1. V shed 1 base and J 0 bases; nucleotides not matched to a gene: 2. CDR1 and CDR2 from the germline V gene are KGHSH and LQKENI. This CDR3 has 15 amino acids. The DNA for the CDR3 is TGTGCCAGCTCACCACAAGGGACAGGCTCCTACGAGCAGTACTTC. This gives the protein CASSPQGTGSYEQYF.

This clonotype was seen only a few times. The gene calls are TRBV12-3 or TRBV12-4 and TRBJ2-3; 9 bases agree with TRBD2. This CDR3 is 16 amino acids long. V lost 1 base, J lost 0 bases, and 2 bases stayed unmatched. CDR3: CASSLDTSGSTDTQYF. The CDR3 nucleotides are TGTGCCAGCAGTTTAGATACTAGCGGGAGCACAGATACGCAGTATTTT.

This clonotype was found many times. The chain has TRBV12-3 or TRBV12-4 and TRBJ1-6; TRBD1 is a possible D gene (5 bases). V was cut by 5 bases and J by 9 bases, with 8 bases left in between. CDR3 size: 12 residues. The DNA of the CDR3 is TGTGCCAGCAGTAGAGGGGTTTCACCCCTCCACTTT. Protein: CASSRGVSPLHF.

Only a few counts were recorded for this clonotype. This chain connects TRBV7-2 to TRBJ2-2, with D unresolved. CDR3 length: 13 residues. Germline CDR1 SGHTA, CDR2 FQGNSA. Trimming shortened V by 5 bases and J by 5 bases, and 9 bases separated the two germline ends. The CDR3 sequence is CASSPSRTGELFF. CDR3 in DNA: TGTGCCAGCAGCCCATCAAGAACCGGGGAGCTGTTTTTT.

This clonotype was seen more than once but under ten times. Written as DNA, the CDR3 is TGTGCCAGCAGCCAAGGCAAAAACCCTTTTCAAGAGACCCAGTACTTC. Protein: CASSQGKNPFQETQYF. The chain couples TRBV14 to TRBJ2-5, with D hard to call. This CDR3 is 16 amino acids long. Germline V CDR1 and CDR2: SGHDN, FVKESK. V dropped 1 base and J dropped 2 bases, with 14 bases sitting between them.

This clonotype was seen a handful of times. The CDR3 region is CASSPAGPSTGELFF. For the CDR3, the DNA is TGTGCCAGCAGCCCAGCTGGGCCCTCCACCGGGGAGCTGTTTTTT. The rearrangement links TRBV5-6 to TRBJ2-2; D remains unclear. Germline assignment: CDR1 SGHDT and CDR2 YYEEEE. The CDR3 totals 15 residues. Trimming removed 4 bases from V and 4 bases from J, with 14 bases in between.

The chain links TRBV10-3 to TRBJ2-3; 9 nucleotides line up with TRBD1. The CDR3 sequence is 18 residues long. In germline, CDR1 is ENHRY, CDR2 SYGVKD. Trimming removed 0 bases from V and 6 bases from J; junction bases left unmatched: 13. The CDR3 DNA reads as TGTGCCATCAGTGAGTCGAATTTCCGGGACAGGGACCGTGATACGCAGTATTTT. Encoded protein: CAISESNFRDRDRDTQYF.